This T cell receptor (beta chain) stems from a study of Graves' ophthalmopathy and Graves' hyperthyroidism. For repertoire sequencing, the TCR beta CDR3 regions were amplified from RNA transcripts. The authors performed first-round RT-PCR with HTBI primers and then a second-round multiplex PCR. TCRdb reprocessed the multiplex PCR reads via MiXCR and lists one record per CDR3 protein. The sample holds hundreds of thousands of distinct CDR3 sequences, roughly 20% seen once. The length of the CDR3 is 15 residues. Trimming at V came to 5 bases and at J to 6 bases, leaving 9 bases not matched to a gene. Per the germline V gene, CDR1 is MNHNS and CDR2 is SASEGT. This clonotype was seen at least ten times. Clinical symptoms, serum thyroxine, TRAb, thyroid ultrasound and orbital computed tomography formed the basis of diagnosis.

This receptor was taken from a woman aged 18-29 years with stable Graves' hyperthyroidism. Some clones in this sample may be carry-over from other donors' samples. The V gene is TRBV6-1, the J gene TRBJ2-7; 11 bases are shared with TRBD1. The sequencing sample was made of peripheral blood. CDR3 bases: TGTGCCAGCAGTACCCCCAGGACAGGGGGCAGCGAGCAGTACTTC. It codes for CASSTPRTGGSEQYF.